The rows below give T cell receptor beta chains drawn from one sample of a study of spatial heterogeneity in lung cancer. TCRdb redid the calling of the 5' RACE reads with MiXCR, one entry per CDR3 protein. The sample lists fewer than 15,000 distinct CDR3 sequences, more than 5.5% occurring once. Sequencing used lung tumor tissue, obtained at surgery. The receptors here all came from a female donor with early-stage non-small cell lung cancer. CDR3s leave out the opening cysteine and the closing phenylalanine or tryptophan.

>TRBV28|TRBJ2-5
ASSPTRTARETQY
>TRBV30|TRBJ1-1
AWTAYTEAF
>TRBV6-2/TRBV6-3|TRBJ2-5
ASSYSVPAAGTQY
>TRBV15|TRBJ2-7
ATSRESLGDYEQY
>TRBV7-8|TRBJ1-6
ASSMGPLSANSPLH
>TRBV6-2/TRBV6-3|TRBJ1-2
ASIPYGYT
>TRBV7-9|TRBJ2-3
ASSLTGGRPTDTQY
>TRBV5-1|TRBJ2-7
ASSLDGWGKLLSYEQY
>TRBV28|TRBJ2-7
ASSLWGKDSSYEQY
>TRBV4-1|TRBJ2-2
ASSHQPGLAGANAGELF
>TRBV7-9|TRBJ2-2
ASSHPRLDANTGELF
>TRBV7-3|TRBJ1-1
ASAHPGGQAF
>TRBV7-2|TRBJ2-1
ASSLGWTSNEQF
>TRBV20-1|TRBJ2-7
SASSLSYEQY
>TRBV11-2|TRBJ2-1
ASSLGLAGYNEQF
>TRBV3-1|TRBJ2-3
ASSQGGGTRESTDTQY
>TRBV18|TRBJ2-3
ASSSRPGRGADTQY
>TRBV12-3/TRBV12-4|TRBJ1-1
ASSLSVTRLSTEAF
>TRBV6-5|TRBJ1-6
ASSYTTGSNSPLH
>TRBV30|TRBJ1-2
AWGRGYGYT
>TRBV11-2|TRBJ2-6
ASSVTGAYGANVLT
>TRBV19|TRBJ2-2
AGSPSGGSNFGELF
>TRBV4-1|TRBJ2-1
ASSWSREQF
>TRBV20-1|TRBJ2-3
SAIPASSTDTQY
>TRBV20-1|TRBJ2-1
SARLGQGVVYNEQF
>TRBV7-2|TRBJ1-2
ASSLYGAGQFGGYT
>TRBV4-1|TRBJ1-2
ASSQDELSRVYGYT
>TRBV6-5|TRBJ2-6
ASSPLTGANVLT
>TRBV6-2/TRBV6-3|TRBJ1-2
ASSYSAGTGYGYT
>TRBV7-8|TRBJ1-6
ASSQDFNSPLH
>TRBV7-9|TRBJ1-1
ASSLGPRSAAF
>TRBV5-1|TRBJ2-7
ASSEASGTYEQY
>TRBV6-6|TRBJ1-3
ASRLNTIY
>TRBV3-1|TRBJ2-3
ASSSMTSGGTDTQY
>TRBV7-6|TRBJ2-7
ASSSPLQGAYEQY
>TRBV15|TRBJ2-1
ATSRVYQGENEQF
>TRBV6-5|TRBJ1-6
ASRIGHNSPLH
>TRBV7-9|TRBJ1-2
ASSLAAGTLPYGYT
>TRBV18|TRBJ1-1
ASSHPSIDEAF
>TRBV18|TRBJ2-5
ASSLRAGGETQY
>TRBV28|TRBJ1-5
ASSLEQVTSQPQH
>TRBV30|TRBJ2-3
AWSRNTGTVTDTQY
>TRBV12-3/TRBV12-4|TRBJ1-2
ASSLAWTGDGYT
>TRBV10-3|TRBJ1-1
AISSRDGTEDTEAF
>TRBV3-1|TRBJ2-7
ASSLPGQDYEQY
>TRBV5-1|TRBJ2-3
ASSNRRVDTQY
>TRBV5-1|TRBJ2-7
ASSTTPDRRSYEQY
>TRBV7-2|TRBJ1-2
ASGPYGYT
>TRBV4-1|TRBJ1-2
ASSQGTGSFYGYT
>TRBV30|TRBJ1-2
AFYGVLNYGYT